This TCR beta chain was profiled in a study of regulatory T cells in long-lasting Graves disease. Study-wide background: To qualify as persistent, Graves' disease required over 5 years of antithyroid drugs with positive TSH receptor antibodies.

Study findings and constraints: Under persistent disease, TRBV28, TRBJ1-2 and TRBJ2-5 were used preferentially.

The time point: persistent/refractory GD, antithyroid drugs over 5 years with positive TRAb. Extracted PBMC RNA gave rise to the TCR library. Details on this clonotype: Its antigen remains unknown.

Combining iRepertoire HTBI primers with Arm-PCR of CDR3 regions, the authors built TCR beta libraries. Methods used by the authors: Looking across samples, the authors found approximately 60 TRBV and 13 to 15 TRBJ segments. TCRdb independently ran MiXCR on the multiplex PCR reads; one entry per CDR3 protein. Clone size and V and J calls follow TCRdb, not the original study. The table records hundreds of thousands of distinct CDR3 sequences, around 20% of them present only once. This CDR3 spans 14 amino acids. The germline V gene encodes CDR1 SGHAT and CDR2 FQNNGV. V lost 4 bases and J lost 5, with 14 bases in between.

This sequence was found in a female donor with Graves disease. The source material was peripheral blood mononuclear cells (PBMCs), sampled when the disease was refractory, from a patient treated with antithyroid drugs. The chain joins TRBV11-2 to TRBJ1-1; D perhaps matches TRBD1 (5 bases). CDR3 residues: CASSSKGFGTEAFF. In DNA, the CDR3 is TGTGCCAGCAGCTCCAAGGGGTTTGGGACTGAAGCTTTCTTT.